This T cell receptor beta chain emerged from a study of Ad26.COV2.S vaccination and SARS-CoV-2 variants. Repertoires were generated with immunoSEQ multiplex PCR, while TCRdb's copy carries only in-frame clones and drops some. The sample lists 440,000 or so clones, 80% to 90% occurring once. Treatment: some 20 received Ad26.COV2.S at low or high dose, single or two shots; about 5 received placebo; per-sample allocation not given. On day 63 after the first injection, vaccine and placebo recipients gave samples. Adults aged 18-55 years in Boston included the donor. The CDR3 length is 16 residues. V was pared by 3 bases and J by 9 bases, with 8 bases of the junction left unmatched. Germline V gene sequence: CDR1 SEHNR, CDR2 FQNEAQ (reference sequence).

This receptor was identified in a person between 18 and 59 years old who received the Ad26.COV2.S COVID-19 vaccine or a placebo. The chain recombines TRBV7-9 with TRBJ2-1, with 13 nucleotides matching TRBD2. Sequenced here: peripheral blood, sampled in a trial of Ad26.COV2.S vaccine versus placebo. Written as DNA, the CDR3 is TGTGCCAGCAGCTTTACTAGCGGGAGGGCCTCCGCTGAGCAGTTCTTC. This codes for CASSFTSGRASAEQFF.